Sequencing of this T cell receptor (beta chain) was carried out in a study of blood T cell repertoires in COVID-19. Whole-study context: Sample material is recorded as cDNA or gDNA derived from T cells, B-cell-depleted T cells, or PBMCs.

V lost 4 bases, J lost 2 bases, and 5 bases stayed unmatched. This CDR3 is 15 amino acids long. From germline, CDR1 is SGDLS and CDR2 YYNGEE. Cohorts were determined from participant-reported clinical history. Per the original data handling: For nucleated cells, counts were estimated from reference gene primer amplification. Sequenced by immunoSEQ multiplex PCR; TCRdb stores in-frame clones only, minus some. The DNA was the basis for D and trimming; V, J and clone size are from that table. Counted here are approximately 170,000 clones, around 90% occurring once; the ten biggest clones make up more than 8.5%.

Sample: PBMCs or T cells enriched from blood (not recorded which). The sequence was collected from a woman aged 18-35 years who had recovered from COVID-19. The V call is TRBV9, the J call TRBJ2-3; 9 bases are a match to TRBD2. Here the CDR3 reads CASSITSGPTDTQYF. In nucleotides, the CDR3 is TGTGCCAGCAGCATCACTAGCGGGCCCACAGATACGCAGTATTTT.